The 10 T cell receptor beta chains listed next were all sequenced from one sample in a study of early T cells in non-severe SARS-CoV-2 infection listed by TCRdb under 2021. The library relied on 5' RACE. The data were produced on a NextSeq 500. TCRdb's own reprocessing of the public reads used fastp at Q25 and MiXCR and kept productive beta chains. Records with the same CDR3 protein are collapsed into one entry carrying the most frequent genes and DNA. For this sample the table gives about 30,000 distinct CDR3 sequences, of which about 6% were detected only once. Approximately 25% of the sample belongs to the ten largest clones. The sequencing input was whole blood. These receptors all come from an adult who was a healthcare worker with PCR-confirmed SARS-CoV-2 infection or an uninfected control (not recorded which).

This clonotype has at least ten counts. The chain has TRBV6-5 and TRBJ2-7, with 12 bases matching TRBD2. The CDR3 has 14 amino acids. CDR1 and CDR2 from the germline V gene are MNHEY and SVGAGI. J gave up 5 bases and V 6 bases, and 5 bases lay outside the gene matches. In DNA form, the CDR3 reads TGTGCCAGCAGCGCTGGACTAGCGGGAAACGAGCAGTACTTC. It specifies CASSAGLAGNEQYF.

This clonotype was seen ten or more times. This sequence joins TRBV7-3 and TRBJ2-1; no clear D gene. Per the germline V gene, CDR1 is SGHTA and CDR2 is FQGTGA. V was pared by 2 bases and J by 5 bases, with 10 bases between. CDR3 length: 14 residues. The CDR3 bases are TGTGCCAGCAGCTTAGCGGAGACCCACAATGAGCAGTTCTTC. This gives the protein CASSLAETHNEQFF.

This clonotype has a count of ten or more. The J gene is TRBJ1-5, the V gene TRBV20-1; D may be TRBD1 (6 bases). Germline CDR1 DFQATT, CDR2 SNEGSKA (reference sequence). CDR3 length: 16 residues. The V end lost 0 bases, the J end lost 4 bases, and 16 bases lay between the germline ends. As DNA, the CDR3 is TGCAGTGCTAGAGATCATATTGGGACACTAAATCAGCCCCAGCATTTT. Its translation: CSARDHIGTLNQPQHF.

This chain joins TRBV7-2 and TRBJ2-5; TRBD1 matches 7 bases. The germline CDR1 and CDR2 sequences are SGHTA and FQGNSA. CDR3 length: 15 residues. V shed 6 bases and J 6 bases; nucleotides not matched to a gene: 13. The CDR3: CASSPTRDSPQTQYF. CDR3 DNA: TGTGCCAGCAGTCCAACCCGGGACAGCCCACAGACCCAGTACTTC.

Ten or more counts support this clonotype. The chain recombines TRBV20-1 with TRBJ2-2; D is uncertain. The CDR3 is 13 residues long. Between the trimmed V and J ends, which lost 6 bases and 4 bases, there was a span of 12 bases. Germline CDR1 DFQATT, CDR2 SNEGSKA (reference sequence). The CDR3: CSAIHGTTGELFF. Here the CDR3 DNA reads TGCAGTGCCATCCATGGAACCACCGGGGAGCTGTTTTTT.

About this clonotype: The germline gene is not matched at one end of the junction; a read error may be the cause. CDR3 nucleotides: TGTGCCGGCAGCTTGGCCGGGACAGGGCTCAATGAGCAGTTCTTC. Encoded protein: CAGSLAGTGLNEQFF. The gene calls are TRBV7-2 and TRBJ2-1; TRBD1 agrees at 9 bases. The germline V gene encodes CDR1 SGHTA and CDR2 FQGNSA. CDR3 length equals 15 residues.

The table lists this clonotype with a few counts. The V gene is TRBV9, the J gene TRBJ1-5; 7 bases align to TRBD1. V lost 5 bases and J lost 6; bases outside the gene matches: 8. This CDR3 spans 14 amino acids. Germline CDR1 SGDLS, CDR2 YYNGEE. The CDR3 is CASSATGVRQPQHF. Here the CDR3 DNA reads TGTGCCAGCAGTGCTACAGGGGTACGTCAGCCCCAGCATTTT.

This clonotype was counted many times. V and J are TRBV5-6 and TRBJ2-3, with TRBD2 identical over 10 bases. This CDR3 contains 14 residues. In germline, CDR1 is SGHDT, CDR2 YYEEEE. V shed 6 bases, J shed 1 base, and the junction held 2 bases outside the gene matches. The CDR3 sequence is CASILAGGTDTQYF. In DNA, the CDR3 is TGTGCCAGCATCCTAGCGGGGGGCACAGATACGCAGTATTTT.

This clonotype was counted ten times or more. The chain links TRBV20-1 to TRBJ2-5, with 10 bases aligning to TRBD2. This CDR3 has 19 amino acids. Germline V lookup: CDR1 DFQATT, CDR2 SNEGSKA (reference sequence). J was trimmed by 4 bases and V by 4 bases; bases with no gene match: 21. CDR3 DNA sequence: TGCAGTGCTACTCCTGGACTAGCGGACCAAACCACCTTCCGAGAGACCCAGTACTTC. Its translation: CSATPGLADQTTFRETQYF.

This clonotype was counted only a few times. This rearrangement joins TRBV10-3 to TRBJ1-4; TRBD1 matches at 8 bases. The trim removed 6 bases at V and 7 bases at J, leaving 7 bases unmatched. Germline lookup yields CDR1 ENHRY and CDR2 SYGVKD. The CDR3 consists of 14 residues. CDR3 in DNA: TGTGCCATCAGCCGGACAGGGCCGGGTGAAAAACTGTTTTTT. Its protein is CAISRTGPGEKLFF.